The 24 T cell receptor beta chains reported below all come from one sample, sequenced in a study of shared clonotypes between healthy human individuals. Here immunoSEQ multiplex PCR was the method, and the copy in TCRdb shows in-frame clones only, minus some. The data hold some 2,100,000 clones, with roughly 91% observed a single time. The naive CD8 subset, CD45RO-negative cells positively selected for CCR7, excluded terminally differentiated effector memory CD45RA+ cells. The source material was naive CD8+ T cells from PBMCs. These receptors were taken from a man aged 18 to 35 in good health. Some clones in this sample may be carry-over from other donors' samples.

V is TRBV9 and J is TRBJ2-5; the match to TRBD2 covers 8 bases. The tail of the sequence fits TRBJ2-7 better, so the J call may be wrong. The CDR3 sequence is 14 residues long. The germline CDR1 and CDR2 sequences are SGDLS and YYNGEE. The CDR3 nucleotides read TGTGCCAGCAGCCCTGGTAGCGGGACCCACGAGCAGTACTTC. It encodes CASSPGSGTHEQYF.

This rearrangement joins TRBV28 to TRBJ2-1, with 7 positions matching TRBD2. There are 12 residues in the CDR3. The germline CDR1 and CDR2 sequences are MDHEN and SYDVKM. V lost 5 bases and J lost 15; bases outside the gene matches: 10. In DNA form, the CDR3 reads TGTGCCAGCAGTACCCAGCGGGATAGACGGTTCTTC. This codes for CASSTQRDRRFF.

This sequence joins TRBV2 and TRBJ2-1; D is unresolved. The germline V gene has CDR1 SNHLY and CDR2 FYNNEI. Trimming shortened V by 8 bases and J by 3 bases, and 8 bases separated the two germline ends. The CDR3 contains 12 residues. CDR3 in amino acids: CASGSLYNEQFF. Written as DNA, the CDR3 is TGTGCCAGCGGCAGCCTCTACAATGAGCAGTTCTTC.

This chain joins TRBV2 and TRBJ2-7, with D possibly being TRBD1 (5 bases). The germline gives CDR1 SNHLY, CDR2 FYNNEI. The CDR3 extends over 12 amino acids. The V gene lost 6 bases and the J gene lost 5 bases, with 11 bases spanning the gap. CDR3 coding DNA: TGTGCCAGCAGGCGCAGGGTGGACGAGCAGTACTTC. It yields the protein CASRRRVDEQYF.

V is TRBV5-8 and J is TRBJ2-1; 8 nucleotides line up with TRBD1. Germline V gene lookup returns CDR1 SGHTS and CDR2 YDEGEE. This CDR3 comprises 16 residues. Losses at the gene ends were 0 bases for V and 0 bases for J; bases not matched to a gene: 2. This CDR3 reads CASSLGQGASYNEQFF. DNA for the CDR3: TGTGCCAGCAGCTTGGGGCAGGGGGCCTCCTACAATGAGCAGTTCTTC.

The J gene is TRBJ2-3, the V gene TRBV2; D is possibly TRBD1 (5 bases). Germline V lookup: CDR1 SNHLY, CDR2 FYNNEI. The CDR3 is 14 amino acids. V was pared by 2 bases and J by 2 bases, with 8 bases between. CDR3 DNA sequence: TGTGCCAGCAGTGAATACAGGATCACAGATACGCAGTATTTT. Translated: CASSEYRITDTQYF.

The CDR3 DNA follows: TGTGCCAGTAGTACCCAGACAGGGAGTTCCTACGAGCAGTACTTC. Protein product: CASSTQTGSSYEQYF. The chain carries TRBV19 and TRBJ2-7; TRBD1 matches 7 bases. CDR1 LNHDA and CDR2 SQIVND come from the germline V gene (reference sequence). V trimming: 4 bases; J trimming: 1 base; junction bases outside the gene matches: 7. This CDR3 region has 15 residues.

This rearrangement joins TRBV25-1 to TRBJ2-5, with D possibly being TRBD1 (6 bases). There are 13 residues in the CDR3. In germline, CDR1 is MGHDK, CDR2 SYGVNS. The V end was cut by 6 bases, the J end by 1 base, with 9 bases between. The CDR3: CASRDRAQETQYF. CDR3 DNA sequence: TGTGCCAGCAGGGACAGAGCCCAAGAGACCCAGTACTTC.

Turning to this clone: The sample carries other DNA sequences with the same CDR3. The chain uses TRBV9 and TRBJ2-3, with TRBD2 matching over 13 bases. Germline CDR1 reads SGDLS; CDR2 reads YYNGEE. The CDR3 loop spans 16 amino acids. Trimming at V came to 4 bases and at J to 1 base, leaving 3 bases not matched to a gene. The CDR3 loop is CASSKGLAGRTDTQYF. In nucleotides, the CDR3 is TGTGCCAGCAGCAAGGGACTAGCGGGGCGCACAGATACGCAGTATTTT. The full variable domain, in which reference TRBV9 and TRBJ2-3 provide the parts outside the CDR3, is DSGVTQTPKHLITATGQRVTLRCSPRSGDLSVYWYQQSLDQGLQFLIQYYNGEERAKGNILERFSAQQFPDLHSELNLSSLELGDSALYFCASSKGLAGRTDTQYFGPGTRLTVL.

V and J are TRBV5-1 and TRBJ2-1; 12 bases fit TRBD2. Germline assignment: CDR1 SGHRS and CDR2 YFSETQ. Trimming took 4 bases from V and 3 from J; bases not matched to a gene: 5. The length of the CDR3 is 16 residues. CDR3 nucleotides: TGCGCCAGCAGCAACCAGGGACTAGCGGGCTACAATGAGCAGTTCTTC. Translation: CASSNQGLAGYNEQFF.

The chain uses TRBV7-6 and TRBJ2-7; D is uncertain. V was trimmed by 1 base and J by 2 bases, leaving 18 bases between them. The germline gives CDR1 SGHVS, CDR2 FNYEAQ. This CDR3 has 17 amino acids. The CDR3 spells CASSLGRGWADPYEQYF. The CDR3 DNA follows: TGTGCCAGCAGCTTAGGGAGAGGTTGGGCGGACCCCTACGAGCAGTACTTC.

The rearrangement links TRBV19 to TRBJ1-1; D uncertain. V was shortened by 7 bases and J by 2 bases, with 14 bases between the two germline ends. The CDR3 contains 14 residues. Germline V lookup: CDR1 LNHDA, CDR2 SQIVND (reference sequence). The DNA for the CDR3 is TGTGCCAGTAACGGCGGTGCCCTCAACACTGAAGCTTTCTTT. This codes for CASNGGALNTEAFF.

The rearrangement joins TRBV27 to TRBJ2-1; D is undetermined. This CDR3 has 11 amino acids. Germline CDR1 MNHEY, CDR2 SMNVEV (reference sequence). V dropped 8 bases and J dropped 4 bases, with 6 bases sitting between them. The CDR3 DNA reads as TGTGCCAGCCGCATATACAATGAGCAGTTCTTC. Amino acid sequence: CASRIYNEQFF.

The rearrangement joins TRBV7-9 to TRBJ2-1; 9 bases agree with TRBD2. CDR3 length: 17 amino acids. From germline, CDR1 is SEHNR and CDR2 FQNEAQ (reference sequence). The J segment lost 5 bases and the V segment lost 5 bases, leaving 13 bases of the junction unmatched. CDR3 bases: TGTGCCAGCAGCCCCTGGGGTAGCGGGAGATTGGACAATGAGCAGTTCTTC. It is translated as CASSPWGSGRLDNEQFF.

V and J are TRBV7-8 and TRBJ1-2; D possibly corresponds to TRBD1 (6 bases). The CDR3 runs to 18 residues. The V gene lost 1 base and the J gene lost 6 bases, with 24 bases spanning the gap. The germline CDR1 and CDR2 sequences are SGHVS and FQNEAQ. The CDR3 is CASSLGGVQGSAKNGYTF. The CDR3 DNA sequence: TGTGCCAGCAGCTTAGGCGGTGTGCAGGGGTCGGCGAAGAATGGCTACACCTTC.

J is TRBJ2-1 and V is TRBV9, with 13 bases fitting TRBD2. CDR1 is SGDLS, CDR2 YYNGEE, per germline. The CDR3 loop spans 18 amino acids. V dropped 0 bases and J dropped 6; count of bases not matched to a gene: 9. The CDR3 loop reads CASSVEGKLAGGGNEQFF. The DNA of the CDR3 is TGTGCCAGCAGCGTAGAAGGGAAACTAGCGGGAGGGGGCAATGAGCAGTTCTTC.

The chain carries TRBV5-1 and TRBJ1-4; the match to TRBD1 covers 9 bases. V was pared by 1 base and J by 4 bases, with 11 bases of the junction left unmatched. The CDR3 totals 18 residues. Germline loops: CDR1 SGHRS, CDR2 YFSETQ. The CDR3 DNA is TGCGCCAGCAGCTTGTTCGGTATCGGGACAGGGCTTAATGAAAAACTGTTTTTT. Protein: CASSLFGIGTGLNEKLFF.

This clone appeared a single time. J is TRBJ1-2 and V is TRBV27; the D gene is possibly TRBD1 (5 bases). Germline CDR1 reads MNHEY; CDR2 reads SMNVEV (reference sequence). Deletions cut 3 bases from V and 4 bases from J, with 15 bases between. The CDR3 totals 15 residues. The CDR3 DNA reads TGTGCCAGCAGTTTGGTCTCAGGGTGGTCCTATGGCTACACCTTC. Protein sequence: CASSLVSGWSYGYTF.

The chain links TRBV28 to TRBJ1-1; weak D call: TRBD1 (6 bases). Per germline, CDR1 MDHEN and CDR2 SYDVKM. There are 12 residues in the CDR3. DNA for the CDR3: TGTGGGTGGGGGCGGTCGGACACTGAAGCTTTCTTT. As protein: CGWGRSDTEAFF.

The chain combines TRBV5-1 with TRBJ2-7, with D possibly TRBD2 on 7 matching bases. This CDR3 has 15 amino acids. V lost 0 bases, J lost 3 bases, and 13 bases lay in between. In germline, CDR1 is SGHRS, CDR2 YFSETQ. The CDR3 loop reads CASSLVGGGDYEQYF. In DNA, the CDR3 is TGCGCCAGCAGCTTGGTAGGGGGAGGGGACTACGAGCAGTACTTC.

V gene TRBV6-1 combines with J gene TRBJ1-2; D call uncertain. Trimming took 2 bases from V and 4 from J, leaving 11 bases between them. The V gene's germline CDR1 is MNHNS and CDR2 SASEGT. The CDR3 length is 14 residues. The CDR3 sequence: CASSELADFYGYTF. CDR3 in DNA: TGTGCCAGCAGTGAACTTGCAGACTTCTATGGCTACACCTTC.

This clone was observed a single time. The chain employs TRBV7-7 and TRBJ1-1; the D gene is possibly TRBD1 (5 bases). CDR1 and CDR2 (germline): SSHAT, FNYEAQ (reference sequence). This CDR3 is built from 14 residues. V dropped 5 bases and J dropped 10 bases, with 20 bases sitting between them. The CDR3 coding sequence is TGTGCCAGCAGCCCGATCCTCGAGGGGTTGGGAGCTTTCTTT. Its protein is CASSPILEGLGAFF.

The V and J genes are TRBV11-3 and TRBJ1-1, with TRBD1 as a possible D gene (6 bases). The CDR3 consists of 13 residues. Trimming shortened V by 4 bases and J by 6 bases, and 12 bases separated the two germline ends. CDR1 and CDR2 (germline): SGHNT, YENEEA. The CDR3 protein is CASSWGRGSEAFF. In DNA form, the CDR3 reads TGTGCCAGCAGCTGGGGCAGGGGTTCTGAAGCTTTCTTT.

This clone showed up just a few times. V is TRBV29-1 and J is TRBJ1-1; D is uncertain. The germline CDR1 and CDR2 sequences are SQVTM and ANQGSEA. With 7 bases removed from V and 1 base from J, the gap between germline ends came to 10 bases. The CDR3 sequence is 12 residues long. The CDR3 bases are TGCAGCGGCCGCGAGGAGAACACTGAAGCTTTCTTT. Translated: CSGREENTEAFF.